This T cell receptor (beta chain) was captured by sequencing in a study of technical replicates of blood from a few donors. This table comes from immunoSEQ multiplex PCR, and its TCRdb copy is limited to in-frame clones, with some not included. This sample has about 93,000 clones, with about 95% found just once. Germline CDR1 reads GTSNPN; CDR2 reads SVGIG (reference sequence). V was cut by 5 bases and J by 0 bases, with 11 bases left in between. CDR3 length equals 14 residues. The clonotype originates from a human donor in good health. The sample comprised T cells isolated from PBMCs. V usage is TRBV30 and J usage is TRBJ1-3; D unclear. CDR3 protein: CAWERSRSGNTIYF. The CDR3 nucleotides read TGTGCCTGGGAGAGAAGCCGCTCTGGAAACACCATATATTTT.